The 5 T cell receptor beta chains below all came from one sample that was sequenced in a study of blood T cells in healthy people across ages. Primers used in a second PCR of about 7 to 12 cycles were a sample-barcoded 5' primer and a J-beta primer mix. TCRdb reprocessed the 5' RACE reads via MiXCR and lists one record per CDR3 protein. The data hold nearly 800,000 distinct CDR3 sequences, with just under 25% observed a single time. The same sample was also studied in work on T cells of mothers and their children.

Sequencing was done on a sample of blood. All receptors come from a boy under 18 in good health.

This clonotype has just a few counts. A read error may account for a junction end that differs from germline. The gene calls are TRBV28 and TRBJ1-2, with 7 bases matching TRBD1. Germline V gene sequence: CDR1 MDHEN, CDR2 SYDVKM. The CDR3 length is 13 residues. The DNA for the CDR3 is TGTGCCAGCAGCTCGGACAGGATCTATGACTACACCTTC. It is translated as CASSSDRIYDYTF.

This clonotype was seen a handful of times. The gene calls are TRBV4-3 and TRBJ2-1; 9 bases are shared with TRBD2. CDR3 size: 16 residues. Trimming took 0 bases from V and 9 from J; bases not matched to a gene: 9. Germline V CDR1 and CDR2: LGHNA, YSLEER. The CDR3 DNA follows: TGCGCCAGCAGCCAAGATGGCTCCAGCGGGAGGATTGAGCAGTTCTTC. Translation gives CASSQDGSSGRIEQFF.

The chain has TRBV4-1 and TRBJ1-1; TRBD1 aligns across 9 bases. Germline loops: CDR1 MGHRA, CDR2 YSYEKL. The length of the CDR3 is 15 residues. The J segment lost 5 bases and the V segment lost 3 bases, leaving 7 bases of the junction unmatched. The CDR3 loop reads CASSQPGQGKTEAFF. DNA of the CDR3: TGCGCCAGCAGCCAGCCCGGACAGGGGAAGACTGAAGCTTTCTTT.

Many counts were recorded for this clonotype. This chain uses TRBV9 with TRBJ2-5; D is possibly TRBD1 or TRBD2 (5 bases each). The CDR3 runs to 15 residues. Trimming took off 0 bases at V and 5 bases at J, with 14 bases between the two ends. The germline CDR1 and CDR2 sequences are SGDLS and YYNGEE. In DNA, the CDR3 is TGTGCCAGCAGCGTAGCGTCGGGGAAGGGGGAGACCCAGTACTTC. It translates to CASSVASGKGETQYF.

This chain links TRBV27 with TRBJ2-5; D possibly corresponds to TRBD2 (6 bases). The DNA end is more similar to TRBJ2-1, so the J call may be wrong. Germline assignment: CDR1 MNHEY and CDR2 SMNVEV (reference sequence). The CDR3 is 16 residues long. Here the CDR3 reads CASSLDTSRLKDEQFF. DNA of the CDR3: TGTGCCAGCAGTTTGGACACTAGCCGACTGAAGGATGAGCAGTTCTTC.